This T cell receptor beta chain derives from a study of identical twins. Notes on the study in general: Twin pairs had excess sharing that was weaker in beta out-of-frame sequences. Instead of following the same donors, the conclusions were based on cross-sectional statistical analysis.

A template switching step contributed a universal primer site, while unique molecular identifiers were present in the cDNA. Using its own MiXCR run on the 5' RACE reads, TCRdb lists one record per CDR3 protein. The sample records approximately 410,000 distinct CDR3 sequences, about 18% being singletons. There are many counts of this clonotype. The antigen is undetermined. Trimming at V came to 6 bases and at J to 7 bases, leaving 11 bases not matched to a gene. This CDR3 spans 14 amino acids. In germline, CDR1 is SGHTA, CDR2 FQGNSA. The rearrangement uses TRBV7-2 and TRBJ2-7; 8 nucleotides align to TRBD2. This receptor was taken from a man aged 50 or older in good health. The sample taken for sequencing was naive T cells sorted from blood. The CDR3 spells CASSLLAGGYEQYF. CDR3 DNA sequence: TGTGCCAGCAGTTTGCTGGCGGGGGGTTATGAGCAGTACTTC.